The present T cell receptor beta chain was sequenced within a study of blood T cell repertoires in COVID-19. Study overall: Researchers got acute and convalescent COVID-19 samples from the United States, Italy and Spain. T cells, B-cell-depleted T cells, or PBMCs provided the cDNA or gDNA that served as material.

V was pared by 1 base and J by 4 bases, with 14 bases between. The CDR3 totals 16 residues. CDR1 and CDR2 (germline): SGHTA, FQGNSA. Sequencing used immunoSEQ multiplex PCR; TCRdb keeps in-frame clones, though not all of them. The table includes approximately 150,000 clones, over 70% detected once. The sample consisted of peripheral blood. This receptor was obtained from a woman aged 55-69 years with acute or convalescent COVID-19. This chain connects TRBV7-2 to TRBJ1-3, with D possibly being TRBD1 (5 bases). The CDR3 region has the DNA TGTGCCAGCAGCTTAGTTGGCAGGGTTGGAGGAAACACCATATATTTT. Protein product: CASSLVGRVGGNTIYF.